Listed here are 3 T cell receptor beta chains from one sample, sequenced in a study of T cell changes during pregnancy in multiple sclerosis. Using immunoSEQ multiplex PCR, the repertoire was profiled, and TCRdb retains in-frame clones only, with some absent. In the table there are roughly 100,000 clones, 75% to 95% of which are singletons. Sample: peripheral blood, taken in the second trimester of pregnancy. The receptors were gathered from a female donor with multiple sclerosis, enrolled in a pregnancy study.

V gene TRBV27 combines with J gene TRBJ2-7; the match to TRBD1 covers 9 bases. The CDR3 extends over 16 amino acids. CDR1 is MNHEY and CDR2 is SMNVEV in the germline V gene (reference sequence). Germline trimming cut 6 bases from V and 4 bases from J; bases unmatched to any gene: 13. CDR3 in amino acids: CASSSPRLGQGYEQYF. CDR3 nucleotides: TGTGCCAGCAGCAGCCCCAGGCTGGGACAGGGTTACGAGCAGTACTTC.

This clone appeared once. V and J are TRBV7-9 and TRBJ2-3, with 7 bases lining up with TRBD2. V lost 5 bases, J lost 3 bases, and 8 bases stayed unmatched. This CDR3 region has 15 residues. Looked up from germline, CDR1 is SEHNR and CDR2 is FQNEAQ (reference sequence). In DNA, the CDR3 is TGTGCCAGCAGCCCAGAAGCGGGATGGACAGATACGCAGTATTTT. Amino acids: CASSPEAGWTDTQYF.

The chain is built from TRBV5-6 and TRBJ1-2; 8 bases fit TRBD1. V was pared by 4 bases and J by 8 bases, with 10 bases of the junction left unmatched. This CDR3 has 14 amino acids. Germline loops: CDR1 SGHDT, CDR2 YYEEEE. CDR3: CASSSQGASRGYTF. The DNA of the CDR3 is TGTGCCAGCAGCAGCCAGGGGGCTAGTAGGGGCTACACCTTC.